The next 8 T cell receptor beta chains were all read from a single sample in a study of T cells in women clearing cervical HPV infection. Method: immunoSEQ multiplex PCR; TCRdb's copy keeps in-frame clones and lacks some. This listing includes 30,000 to 35,000 clones. The sample comprised blood buffy coat. These receptors all come from a woman between 18 and 70 years old with a cervical HPV16 infection that either progressed to CIN3+ or cleared (not recorded which).

As for this clone: The CDR3 extends 3 residues past the end of the read, so its final part is completed from the germline J gene. V and J are TRBV29-1 and TRBJ2-7; 7 bases are shared with TRBD2. The CDR3 loop spans 13 amino acids. V lost 7 bases, J lost 2 bases, and 8 bases stayed unmatched. Per germline, CDR1 SQVTM and CDR2 ANQGSEA. This chain's CDR3 is CSAMRAGAYEQYF. The CDR3 bases that were read are TGCAGCGCCATGAGGGCGGGGGCCTACGAG.

CDR3 sequence reads: CASSRPSASNQPQYF. CDR3 DNA (partial): TGTGCCAGTAGTAGGCCCAGCGCGAGCAATCAGCCG. V usage is TRBV19 and J usage is TRBJ2-3, with D unresolved. The CDR3 extends 3 residues past the end of the read, so its final part is completed from the germline J gene. Germline V gene lookup returns CDR1 LNHDA and CDR2 SQIVND (reference sequence). CDR3 size: 15 residues.

About this clone: Sequencing ends 3 residues short of the CDR3 end; the germline J gene provides the rest. The rearrangement uses TRBV7-9 and TRBJ1-2, with 7 bases that match TRBD1. CDR3 length equals 15 residues. Germline V lookup: CDR1 SEHNR, CDR2 FQNEAQ (reference sequence). CDR3 amino acids: CASSLHGTVSYDYTF. Incomplete CDR3 DNA: TGTGCCAGCAGCTTACACGGGACAGTATCCTACGAC.

The CDR3 is CASSLEGTRVGTGELFF. The DNA read from the CDR3 is TGTGCCAGCAGCTTAGAAGGGACAAGGGTTGGCACCGGGGAG. V is TRBV7-7 and J is TRBJ2-2; a weak D match, TRBD1 (6 bases). The read ends 3 residues early relative to the CDR3; the germline J gene fills the gap. V was pared by 1 base and J by 4 bases, with 16 bases between. Germline loops: CDR1 SSHAT, CDR2 FNYEAQ (reference sequence). The CDR3 is 17 residues long. The entire variable domain, with the rest obtained from reference TRBV7-7 and TRBJ2-2, is as follows: GAGVSQSPRYKVTKRGQDVTLRCDPISSHATLYWYQQALGQGPEFLTYFNYEAQPDKSGLPSDRFSAERPEGSISTLTIQRTEQRDSAMYRCASSLEGTRVGTGELFFGEGSRLTVL.

A word on this clone: Coverage ceases 3 residues before the CDR3 finishes, and the germline J gene fills in the end. This chain connects TRBV11-2 to TRBJ2-3; D is undetermined. The CDR3 is 11 residues long. From germline, CDR1 is SGHAT and CDR2 FQNNGV. CDR3 DNA, as far as it was read: TGTGCCAGCAGCTTAACAAGGACG. Translating gives CASSLTRT. The whole CDR3 is CASSLTRTQYF.

Details on this clone: The CDR3 goes on 3 residues after the read ends, and that part is filled in from the germline J gene. The rearrangement uses TRBV5-1 and TRBJ2-2; 10 bases are a match to TRBD2. There are 17 residues in the CDR3. The trim removed 2 bases at V and 2 bases at J, leaving 6 bases unmatched. The germline V gene encodes CDR1 SGHRS and CDR2 YFSETQ. This chain's CDR3 is CASSFDERGGNTGELFF. CDR3 DNA (partial): TGCGCCAGCAGCTTCGATGAGCGGGGGGGAAACACCGGGGAG.

Regarding this clone: The read ends 3 residues early relative to the CDR3; the germline J gene fills the gap. V usage is TRBV7-6 and J usage is TRBJ2-7, with TRBD2 matching 11 bases. The CDR3 spans 15 residues. With 3 bases clipped from V and 3 bases from J, the junction kept 4 bases outside the gene matches. Germline CDR1 SGHVS, CDR2 FNYEAQ. Partial CDR3 DNA: TGTGCCAGCAGCTTGGAAGGGACTAGCGGCTACGAG. It encodes CASSLEGTSGYE. In full, the CDR3 reads CASSLEGTSGYEQYF. The full variable domain, completed using reference TRBV7-6 and TRBJ2-7, is GAGVSQSPRYKVTKRGQDVALRCDPISGHVSLYWYRQALGQGPEFLTYFNYEAQQDKSGLPNDRFSAERPEGSISTLTIQRTEQRDSAMYRCASSLEGTSGYEQYFGPGTRLTVT.

Concerning this clone: The missing CDR3 end, 3 residues past where the read stops, is filled in from the germline J gene. J is TRBJ2-5 and V is TRBV5-1, with D unclear. The CDR3 is 12 amino acids. Between the trimmed V and J ends, which lost 5 bases and 2 bases, there was a span of 7 bases. The germline gives CDR1 SGHRS, CDR2 YFSETQ. CDR3 bases read: TGCGCCAGCAGGTCAGAACAAGAGACC. It specifies CASRSEQET. The full CDR3 protein is CASRSEQETQYF.